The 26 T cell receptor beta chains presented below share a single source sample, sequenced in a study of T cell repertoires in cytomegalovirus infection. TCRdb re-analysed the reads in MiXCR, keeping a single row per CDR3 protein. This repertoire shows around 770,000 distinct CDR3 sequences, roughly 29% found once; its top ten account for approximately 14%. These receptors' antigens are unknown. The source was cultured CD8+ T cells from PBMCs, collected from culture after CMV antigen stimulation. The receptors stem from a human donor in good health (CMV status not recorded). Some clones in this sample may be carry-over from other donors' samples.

The CDR3 DNA follows: TGTGCCAGCAGCCAGAGGGAAGTAGCTTTCTTT. Its protein product is CASSQREVAFF. The chain joins TRBV14 to TRBJ1-1, with D unclear. The V gene lost 3 bases and the J gene lost 10 bases, with 9 bases spanning the gap. CDR1 SGHDN and CDR2 FVKESK come from the germline V gene. This CDR3 is built from 11 residues.

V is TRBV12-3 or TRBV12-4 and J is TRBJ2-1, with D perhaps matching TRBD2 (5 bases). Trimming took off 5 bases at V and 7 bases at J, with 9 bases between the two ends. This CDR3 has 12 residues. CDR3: CASSTPGNEQFF. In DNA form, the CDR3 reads TGTGCCAGCAGTACTCCGGGGAATGAGCAGTTCTTC.

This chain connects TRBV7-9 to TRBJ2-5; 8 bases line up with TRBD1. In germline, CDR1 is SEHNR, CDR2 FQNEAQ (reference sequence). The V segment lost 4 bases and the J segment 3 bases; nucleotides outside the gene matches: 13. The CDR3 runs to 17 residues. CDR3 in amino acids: CASSWSGQATEKETQYF. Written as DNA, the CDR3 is TGTGCCAGCAGCTGGTCGGGACAGGCCACGGAAAAAGAGACCCAGTACTTC.

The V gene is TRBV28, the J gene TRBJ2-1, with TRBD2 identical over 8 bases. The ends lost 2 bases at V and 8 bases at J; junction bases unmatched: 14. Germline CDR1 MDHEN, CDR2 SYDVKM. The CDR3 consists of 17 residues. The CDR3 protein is CASSLRGGHQNSDEQFF. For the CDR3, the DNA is TGTGCCAGCAGTTTACGGGGGGGACACCAAAACAGCGATGAGCAGTTCTTC.

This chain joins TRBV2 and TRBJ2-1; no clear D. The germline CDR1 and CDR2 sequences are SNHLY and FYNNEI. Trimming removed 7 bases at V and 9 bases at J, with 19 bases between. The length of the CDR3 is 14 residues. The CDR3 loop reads CASIPVGSLGEQFF. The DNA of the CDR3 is TGTGCCAGCATTCCGGTTGGTTCGCTCGGTGAGCAGTTCTTC.

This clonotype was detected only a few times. The CDR3 bases are TGCAGTGCTAGTACAGGGGGCGCGGTCTATGGCTACACCTTC. Residues: CSASTGGAVYGYTF. The V call is TRBV20-1, the J call TRBJ1-2, with 9 bases lining up with TRBD1. CDR1 is DFQATT, CDR2 SNEGSKA, per germline (reference sequence). There are 14 residues in the CDR3. Trimming at V came to 3 bases and at J to 4 bases, leaving 6 bases not matched to a gene.

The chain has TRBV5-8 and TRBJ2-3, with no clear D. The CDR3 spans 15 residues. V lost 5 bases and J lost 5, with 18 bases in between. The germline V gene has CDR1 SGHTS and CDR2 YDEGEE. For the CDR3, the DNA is TGTGCCAGCAGGGAAGTTGGGCAGTCGGGAGATACGCAGTATTTT. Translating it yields CASREVGQSGDTQYF.

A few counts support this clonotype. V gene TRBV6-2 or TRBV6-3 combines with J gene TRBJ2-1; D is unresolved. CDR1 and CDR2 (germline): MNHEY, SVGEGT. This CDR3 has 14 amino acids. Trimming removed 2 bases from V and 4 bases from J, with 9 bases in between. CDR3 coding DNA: TGTGCCAGCAGTTACGAAGTGGGTTACAATGAGCAGTTCTTC. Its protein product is CASSYEVGYNEQFF.

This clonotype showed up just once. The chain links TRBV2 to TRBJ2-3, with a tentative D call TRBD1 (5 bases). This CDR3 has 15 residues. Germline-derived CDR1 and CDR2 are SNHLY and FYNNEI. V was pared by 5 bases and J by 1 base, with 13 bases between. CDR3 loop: CASSTTGRGTDTQYF. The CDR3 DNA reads TGTGCCAGCAGTACTACAGGACGGGGCACAGATACGCAGTATTTT.

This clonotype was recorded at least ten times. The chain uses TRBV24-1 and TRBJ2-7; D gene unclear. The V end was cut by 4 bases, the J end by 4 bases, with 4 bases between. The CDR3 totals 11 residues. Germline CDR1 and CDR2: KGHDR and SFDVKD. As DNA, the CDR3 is TGTGCCACCAGTGAGTTGTACGAGCAGTACGTC. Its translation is CATSELYEQYV.

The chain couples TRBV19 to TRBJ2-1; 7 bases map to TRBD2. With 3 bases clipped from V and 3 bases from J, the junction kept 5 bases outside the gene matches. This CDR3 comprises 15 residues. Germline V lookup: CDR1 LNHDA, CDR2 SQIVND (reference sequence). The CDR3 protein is CASSITAGIYNEQFF. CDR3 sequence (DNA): TGTGCCAGTAGTATCACAGCGGGGATCTACAATGAGCAGTTCTTC.

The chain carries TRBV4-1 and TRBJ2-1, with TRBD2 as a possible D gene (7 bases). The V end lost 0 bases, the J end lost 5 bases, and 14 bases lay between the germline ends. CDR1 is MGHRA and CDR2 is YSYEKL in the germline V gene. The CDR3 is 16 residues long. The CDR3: CASSQDQGGADNEQFF. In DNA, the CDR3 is TGCGCCAGCAGCCAAGATCAAGGGGGGGCGGACAATGAGCAGTTCTTC.

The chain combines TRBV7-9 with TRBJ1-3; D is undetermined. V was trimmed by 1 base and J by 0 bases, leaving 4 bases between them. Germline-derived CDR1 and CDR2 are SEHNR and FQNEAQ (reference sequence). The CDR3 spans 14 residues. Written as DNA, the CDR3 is TGTGCCAGCAGCTTAGGAGCCTCTGGAAACACCATATATTTT. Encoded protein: CASSLGASGNTIYF.

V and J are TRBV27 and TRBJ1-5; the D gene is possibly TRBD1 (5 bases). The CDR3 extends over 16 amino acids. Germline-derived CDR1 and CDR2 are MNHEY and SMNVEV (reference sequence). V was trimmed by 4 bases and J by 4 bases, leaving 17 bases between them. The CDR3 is CASSSTRDLFNQPQHF. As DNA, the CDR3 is TGTGCCAGCAGTTCGACCCGGGACCTTTTTAATCAGCCCCAGCATTTT.

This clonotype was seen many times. CDR3 sequence reads: CASSLGSSGDTQYF. The CDR3 region has the DNA TGTGCCAGCAGCTTAGGTTCCTCTGGAGATACGCAGTATTTT. The chain links TRBV7-8 to TRBJ2-3; D remains ambiguous. This CDR3 has 14 residues. Per germline, CDR1 SGHVS and CDR2 FQNEAQ. Trimming took off 1 base at V and 5 bases at J, with 10 bases between the two ends.

The CDR3 region has the DNA TGTGCCAGCACAGAGACAGGGGGAAGGGGCAATCAGCCCCAGCATTTT. As protein: CASTETGGRGNQPQHF. The chain combines TRBV2 with TRBJ1-5; 9 positions match TRBD1. Germline-derived CDR1 and CDR2 are SNHLY and FYNNEI. Trimming cost V 7 bases and J 2 bases; bases outside gene matches: 9. The CDR3 sequence is 16 residues long.

Here the CDR3 DNA reads TGTGCCATCAGTGGGTGGACTAGTTCGTACGAGCAGTACTTC. It is translated as CAISGWTSSYEQYF. The V call is TRBV10-3, the J call TRBJ2-7; TRBD2 agrees at 7 bases. In germline, CDR1 is ENHRY, CDR2 SYGVKD. With V trimmed by 4 bases and J by 4 bases, 7 bases remained unmatched. The CDR3 spans 14 residues.

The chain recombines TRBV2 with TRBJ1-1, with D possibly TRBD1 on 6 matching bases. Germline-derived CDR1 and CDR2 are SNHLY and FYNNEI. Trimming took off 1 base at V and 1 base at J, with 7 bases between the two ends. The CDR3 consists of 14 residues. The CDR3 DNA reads TGTGCCAGCAGTGAAGGAGGGGGGAACACTGAAGCTTTCTTT. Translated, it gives CASSEGGGNTEAFF.

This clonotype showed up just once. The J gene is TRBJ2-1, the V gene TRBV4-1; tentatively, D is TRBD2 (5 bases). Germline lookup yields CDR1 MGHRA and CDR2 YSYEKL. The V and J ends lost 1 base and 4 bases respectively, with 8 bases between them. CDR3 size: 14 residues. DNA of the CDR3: TGCGCCAGCAGCCAAGTTTCGGGGTACAATGAGCAGTTCTTC. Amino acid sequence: CASSQVSGYNEQFF.

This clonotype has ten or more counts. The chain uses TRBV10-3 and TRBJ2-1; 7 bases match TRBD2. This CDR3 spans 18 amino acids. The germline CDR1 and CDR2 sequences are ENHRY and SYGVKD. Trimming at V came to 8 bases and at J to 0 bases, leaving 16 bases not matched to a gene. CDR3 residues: CAISSEPGLMDSYNEQFF. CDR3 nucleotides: TGTGCCATCTCCTCCGAGCCGGGACTAATGGACTCCTACAATGAGCAGTTCTTC.

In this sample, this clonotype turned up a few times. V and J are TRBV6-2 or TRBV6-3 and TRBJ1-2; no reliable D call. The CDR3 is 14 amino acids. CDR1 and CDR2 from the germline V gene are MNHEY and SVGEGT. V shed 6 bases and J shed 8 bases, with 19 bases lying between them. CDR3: CASSRDRVSVGYTF. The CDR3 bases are TGTGCCAGCAGCAGAGATCGTGTCTCGGTCGGCTACACCTTC.

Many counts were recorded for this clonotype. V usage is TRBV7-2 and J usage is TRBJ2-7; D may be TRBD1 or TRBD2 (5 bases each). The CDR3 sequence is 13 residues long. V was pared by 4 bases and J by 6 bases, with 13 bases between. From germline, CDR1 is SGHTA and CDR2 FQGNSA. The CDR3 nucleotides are TGTGCCAGCAGCTGGGACGCGCCACTCGAGCAGTACTTC. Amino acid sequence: CASSWDAPLEQYF.

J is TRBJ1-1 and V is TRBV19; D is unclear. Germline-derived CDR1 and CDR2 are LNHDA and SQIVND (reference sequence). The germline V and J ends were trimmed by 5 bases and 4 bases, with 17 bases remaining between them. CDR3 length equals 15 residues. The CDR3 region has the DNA TGTGCCAGTAGTCCCTATCGACCAGATGGCACTGAAGCTTTCTTT. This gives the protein CASSPYRPDGTEAFF.

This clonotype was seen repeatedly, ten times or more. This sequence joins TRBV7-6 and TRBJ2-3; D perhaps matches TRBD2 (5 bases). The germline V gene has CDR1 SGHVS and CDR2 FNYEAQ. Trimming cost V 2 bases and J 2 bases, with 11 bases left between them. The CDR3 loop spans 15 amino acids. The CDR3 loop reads CASSLFVTTTDTQYF. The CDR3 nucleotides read TGTGCCAGCAGCTTATTTGTGACTACCACAGATACGCAGTATTTT.

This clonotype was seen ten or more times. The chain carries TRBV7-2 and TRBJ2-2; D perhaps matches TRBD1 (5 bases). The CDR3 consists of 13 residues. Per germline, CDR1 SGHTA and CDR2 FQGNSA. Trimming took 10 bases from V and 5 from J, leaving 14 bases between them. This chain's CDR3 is CATWTLVTGELFF. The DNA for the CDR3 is TGTGCCACCTGGACATTAGTGACCGGGGAGCTGTTTTTT.

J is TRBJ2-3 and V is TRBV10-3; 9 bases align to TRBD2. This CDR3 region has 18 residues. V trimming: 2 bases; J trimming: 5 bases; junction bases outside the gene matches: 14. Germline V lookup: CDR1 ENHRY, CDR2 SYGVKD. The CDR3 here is CAISEDGEGLAGRDTQYF. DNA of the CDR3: TGTGCCATCAGTGAGGACGGGGAGGGGCTAGCGGGAAGAGATACGCAGTATTTT.